The source of this TCR beta chain is a study of cytomegalovirus exposure and HLA in healthy donors. About the study: Approximately 200 million T cells yielded 117 million unique TCR beta sequences in earlier analysis.

The PCR employed 60 Vbeta primers together with 13 Jbeta primers. The assay was immunoSEQ multiplex PCR, and TCRdb's table has in-frame clones only and misses some. Seen here are about 170,000 clones, around four fifths observed once, and the top ten hold about 2.9%. The CDR3 sequence is 14 residues long. V was shortened by 5 bases and J by 0 bases, with 10 bases between the two germline ends. Germline V gene lookup returns CDR1 SNHLY and CDR2 FYNNEI. Study-level points and caveats: TCR beta sequences numbering over 15,000 were associated with HLA alleles at 0.05 false discovery rate in a later analysis. Among the most significant clusters, several appeared linked to common viral pathogens in a later analysis. When a later analysis compared HLA-associated TCR beta chains with equally common others, the HLA-associated chains turned out to be more clonally expanded and to have lower generation probabilities.

On this clone: Antigen specificity is unknown.

The chain recombines TRBV2 with TRBJ1-1, with a possible D match to TRBD1 (6 bases). The origin of this receptor is a female donor in good health and CMV-seronegative. Sequencing was performed on PBMCs. CDR3 protein: CASSTDSMNTEAFF. In DNA, the CDR3 is TGTGCCAGCAGTACGGACAGCATGAACACTGAAGCTTTCTTT.